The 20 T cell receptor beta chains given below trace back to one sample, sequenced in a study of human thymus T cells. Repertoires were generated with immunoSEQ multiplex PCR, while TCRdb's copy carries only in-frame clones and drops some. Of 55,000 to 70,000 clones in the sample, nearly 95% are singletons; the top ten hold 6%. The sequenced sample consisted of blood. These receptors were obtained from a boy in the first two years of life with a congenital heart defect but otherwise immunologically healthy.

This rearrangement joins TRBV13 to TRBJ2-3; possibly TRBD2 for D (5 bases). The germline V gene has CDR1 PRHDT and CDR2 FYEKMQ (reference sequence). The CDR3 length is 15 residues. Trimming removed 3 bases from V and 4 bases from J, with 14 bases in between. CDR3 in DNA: TGTGCCAGCAGCTTTTCGCGTAGCGAACCAGATACGCAGTATTTT. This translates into CASSFSRSEPDTQYF. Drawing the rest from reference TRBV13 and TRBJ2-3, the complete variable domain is AAGVIQSPRHLIKEKRETATLKCYPIPRHDTVYWYQQGPGQDPQFLISFYEKMQSDKGSIPDRFSAQQFSDYHSELNMSSLELGDSALYFCASSFSRSEPDTQYFGPGTRLTVL.

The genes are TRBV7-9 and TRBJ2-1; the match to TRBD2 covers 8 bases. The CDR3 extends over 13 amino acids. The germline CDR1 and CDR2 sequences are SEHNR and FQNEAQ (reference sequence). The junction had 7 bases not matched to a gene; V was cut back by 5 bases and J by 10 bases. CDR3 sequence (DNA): TGTGCCAGCAGCCCCGGGGGGGGACCCGAGCAGTTCTTC. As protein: CASSPGGGPEQFF.

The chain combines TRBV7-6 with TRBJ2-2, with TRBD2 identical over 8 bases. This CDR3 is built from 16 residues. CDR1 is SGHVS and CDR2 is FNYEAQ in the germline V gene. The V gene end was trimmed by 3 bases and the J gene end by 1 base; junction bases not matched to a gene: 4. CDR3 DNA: TGTGCCAGCAGCTTGTTCCTAGCGGGGAACACCGGGGAGCTGTTTTTT. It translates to CASSLFLAGNTGELFF. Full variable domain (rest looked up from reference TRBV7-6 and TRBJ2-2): GAGVSQSPRYKVTKRGQDVALRCDPISGHVSLYWYRQALGQGPEFLTYFNYEAQQDKSGLPNDRFSAERPEGSISTLTIQRTEQRDSAMYRCASSLFLAGNTGELFFGEGSRLTVL.

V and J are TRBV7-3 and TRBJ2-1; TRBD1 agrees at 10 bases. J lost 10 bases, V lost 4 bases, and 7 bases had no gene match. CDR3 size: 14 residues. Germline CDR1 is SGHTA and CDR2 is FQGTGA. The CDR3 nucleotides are TGTGCCAGCAGCTGGTCCCGGGACAGGGGAGAGCAGTTCTTC. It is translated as CASSWSRDRGEQFF.

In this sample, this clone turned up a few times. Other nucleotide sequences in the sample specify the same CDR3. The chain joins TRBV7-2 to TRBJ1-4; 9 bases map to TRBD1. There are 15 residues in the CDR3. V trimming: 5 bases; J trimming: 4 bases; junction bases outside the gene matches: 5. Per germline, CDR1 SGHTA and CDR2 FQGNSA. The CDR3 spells CASSPEGQGNEKLFF. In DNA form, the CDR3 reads TGTGCCAGCAGCCCCGAGGGACAGGGTAATGAAAAACTGTTTTTT.

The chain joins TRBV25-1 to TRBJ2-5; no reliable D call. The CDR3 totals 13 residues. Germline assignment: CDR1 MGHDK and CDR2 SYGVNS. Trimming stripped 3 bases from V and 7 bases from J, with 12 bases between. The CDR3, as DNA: TGTGCCAGCAGTGACCTGCCCGTGGGGACCCAGTACTTC. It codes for CASSDLPVGTQYF.

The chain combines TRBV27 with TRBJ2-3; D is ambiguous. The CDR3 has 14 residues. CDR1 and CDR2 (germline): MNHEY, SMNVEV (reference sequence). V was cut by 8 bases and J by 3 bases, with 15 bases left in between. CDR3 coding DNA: TGTGCCAGCTCGAAGGTGGGTCTGACAGATACGCAGTATTTT. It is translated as CASSKVGLTDTQYF.

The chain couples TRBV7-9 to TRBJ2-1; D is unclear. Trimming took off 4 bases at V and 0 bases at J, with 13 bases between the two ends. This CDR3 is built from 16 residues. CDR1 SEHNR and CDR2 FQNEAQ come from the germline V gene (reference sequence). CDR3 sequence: CASSWAGGDSYNEQFF. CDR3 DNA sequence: TGTGCCAGCAGCTGGGCTGGCGGAGACTCCTACAATGAGCAGTTCTTC.

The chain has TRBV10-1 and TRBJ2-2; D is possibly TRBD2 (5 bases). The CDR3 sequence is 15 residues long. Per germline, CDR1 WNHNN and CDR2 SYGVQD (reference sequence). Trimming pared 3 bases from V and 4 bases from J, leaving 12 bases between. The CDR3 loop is CASSDRPRGTGELFF. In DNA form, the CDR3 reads TGCGCCAGCAGTGACCGCCCCCGGGGCACCGGGGAGCTGTTTTTT.

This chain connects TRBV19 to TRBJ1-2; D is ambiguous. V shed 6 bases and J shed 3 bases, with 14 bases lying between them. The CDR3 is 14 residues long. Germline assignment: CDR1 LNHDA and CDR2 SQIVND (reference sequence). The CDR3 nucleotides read TGTGCCAGTAGCCTCGCCACAGCCCACTATGGCTACACCTTC. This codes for CASSLATAHYGYTF. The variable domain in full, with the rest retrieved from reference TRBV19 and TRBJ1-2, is DGGITQSPKYLFRKEGQNVTLSCEQNLNHDAMYWYRQDPGQGLRLIYYSQIVNDFQKGDIAEGYSVSREKKESFPLTVTSAQKNPTAFYLCASSLATAHYGYTFGSGTRLTVV.

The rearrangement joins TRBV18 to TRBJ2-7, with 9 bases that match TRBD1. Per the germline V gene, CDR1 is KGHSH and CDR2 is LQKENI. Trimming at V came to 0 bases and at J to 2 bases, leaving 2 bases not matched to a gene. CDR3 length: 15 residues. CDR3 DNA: TGTGCCAGCTCACCACCGAACAGGGGGCCCTACGAGCAGTACTTC. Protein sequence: CASSPPNRGPYEQYF.

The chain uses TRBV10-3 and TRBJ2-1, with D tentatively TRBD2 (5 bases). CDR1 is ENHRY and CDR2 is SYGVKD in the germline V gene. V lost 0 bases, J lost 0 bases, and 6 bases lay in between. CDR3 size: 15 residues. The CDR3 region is CAISESGVSYNEQFF. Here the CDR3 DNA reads TGTGCCATCAGTGAGTCGGGAGTCTCCTACAATGAGCAGTTCTTC.

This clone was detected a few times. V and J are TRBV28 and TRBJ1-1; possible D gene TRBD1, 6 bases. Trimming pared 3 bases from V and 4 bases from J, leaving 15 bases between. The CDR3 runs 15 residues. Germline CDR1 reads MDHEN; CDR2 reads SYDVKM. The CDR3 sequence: CASSFSPGGGTEAFF. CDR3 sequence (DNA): TGTGCCAGCAGTTTTTCTCCTGGAGGGGGCACTGAAGCTTTCTTT. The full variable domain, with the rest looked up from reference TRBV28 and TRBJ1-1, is DVKVTQSSRYLVKRTGEKVFLECVQDMDHENMFWYRQDPGLGLRLIYFSYDVKMKEKGDIPEGYSVSREKKERFSLILESASTNQTSMYLCASSFSPGGGTEAFFGQGTRLTVV.

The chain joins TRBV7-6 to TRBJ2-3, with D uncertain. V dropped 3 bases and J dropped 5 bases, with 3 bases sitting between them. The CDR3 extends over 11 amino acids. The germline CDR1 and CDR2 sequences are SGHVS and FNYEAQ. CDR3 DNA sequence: TGTGCCAGCAGCTTGGAAGATACGCAGTATTTT. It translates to CASSLEDTQYF.

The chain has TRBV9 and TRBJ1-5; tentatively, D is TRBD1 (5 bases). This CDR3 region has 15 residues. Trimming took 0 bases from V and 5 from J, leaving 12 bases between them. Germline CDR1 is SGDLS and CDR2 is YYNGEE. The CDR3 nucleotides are TGTGCCAGCAGCGTAGACGACAGAACTTATCAGCCCCAGCATTTT. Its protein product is CASSVDDRTYQPQHF.

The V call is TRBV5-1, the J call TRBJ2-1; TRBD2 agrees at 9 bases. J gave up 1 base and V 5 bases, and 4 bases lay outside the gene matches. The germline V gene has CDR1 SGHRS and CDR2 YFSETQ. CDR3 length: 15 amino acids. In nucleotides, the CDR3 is TGCGCCAGCAGATTTAGCGGGGGATCCTACAATGAGCAGTTCTTC. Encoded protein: CASRFSGGSYNEQFF.

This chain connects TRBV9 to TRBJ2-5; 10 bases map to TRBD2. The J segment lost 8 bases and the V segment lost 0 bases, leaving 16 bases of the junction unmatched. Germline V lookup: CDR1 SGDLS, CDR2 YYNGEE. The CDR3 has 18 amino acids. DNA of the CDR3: TGTGCCAGCAGCGTAGCCCCCTCCATAGCGGGGGGCCCGGCTACCCAGTACTTC. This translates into CASSVAPSIAGGPATQYF. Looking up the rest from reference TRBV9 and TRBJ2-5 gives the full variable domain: DSGVTQTPKHLITATGQRVTLRCSPRSGDLSVYWYQQSLDQGLQFLIQYYNGEERAKGNILERFSAQQFPDLHSELNLSSLELGDSALYFCASSVAPSIAGGPATQYFGPGTRLLVL.

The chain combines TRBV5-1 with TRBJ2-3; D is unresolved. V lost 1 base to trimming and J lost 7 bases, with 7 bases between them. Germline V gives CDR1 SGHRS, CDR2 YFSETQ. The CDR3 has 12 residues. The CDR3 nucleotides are TGCGCCAGCAGCTTGAAGGGCCATACGCAGTATTTT. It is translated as CASSLKGHTQYF.

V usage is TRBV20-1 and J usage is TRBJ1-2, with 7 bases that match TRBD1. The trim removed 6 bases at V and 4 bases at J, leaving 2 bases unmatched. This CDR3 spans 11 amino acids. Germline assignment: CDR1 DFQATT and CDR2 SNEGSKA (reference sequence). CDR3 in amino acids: CSATGAYGYTF. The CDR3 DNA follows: TGCAGTGCCACAGGGGCCTATGGCTACACCTTC.

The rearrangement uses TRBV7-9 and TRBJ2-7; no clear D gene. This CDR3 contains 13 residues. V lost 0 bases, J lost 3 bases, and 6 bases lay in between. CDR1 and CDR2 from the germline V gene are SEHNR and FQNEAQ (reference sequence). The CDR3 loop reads CASSLAGFYEQYF. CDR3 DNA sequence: TGTGCCAGCAGCTTAGCGGGATTCTACGAGCAGTACTTC.